This record concerns one T cell receptor (beta chain) sequence. The antigen it binds to is not known. The sample holds no much larger clone one base away, and base qualities are not on file. Library method: PCR. The sequencer was an Illumina HiSeq 4000. High-throughput sequencing was used to profile the TCR beta-chain CDR3 region of each patient. Concerning the study's data processing: The researchers built a classifier to tell apart papillary thyroid cancer patients with distant metastasis, based on CDR3 differences among clinicopathological groups. To measure repertoire diversity the researchers used the Shannon index, while the Morisita-Horn index served to gauge how similar the tumor and blood repertoires were. In-frame beta chains were kept once TCRdb had trimmed the public reads at Q25 with fastp and called clones with MiXCR. TCRdb, not the original authors, processed these V and J calls. This sample holds tens of thousands of clones; approximately 12% were observed only once. The ten largest clones take up 7% to 10% of the sample.

This record belongs to a study of metastatic and nonmetastatic thyroid tumors (TCRdb year 2020). A note on the overall study: Repertoires were compared across peripheral blood and tumor or nodule tissue samples from malignant and benign thyroid patients. Results the study describes overall, beyond this receptor: In both blood and tumor samples, TCR beta diversity was reported to be significantly higher in malignant tumors than in benign nodules.

The CDR3, cysteine through phenylalanine, is 16 amino acids long. The CDR3 DNA has 48 bases and is translated from base 1. CDR1 LGHNA and CDR2 YNFKEQ are derived from the germline V gene. V is pared back by 0 bases and J by 4 bases, with 13 bases lying between the germline termini. Before undergoing thyroid surgery, none of the patients had been given any kind of treatment. Patient clinical samples collected from about 2011 to 2018 were retrospectively analysed using T-cell receptor beta sequencing. This TCR came from a female donor with papillary thyroid cancer or a benign thyroid nodule (not recorded which). Some clones in this sample may be carry-over from other donors' samples. This receptor chain uses TRBV4-2 and TRBJ2-1; confidence is insufficient to name the D gene. The sequenced sample was tumor tissue. The sequenced DNA: TGTGCCAGCAGCCAAGAGGCAGGCGCCCCATACAATGAGCAGTTCTTC. It specifies CASSQEAGAPYNEQFF.